This record covers a single T cell receptor beta chain. This sample stems from a study of blood T cell repertoires in COVID-19. Study as a whole: Acute and convalescent COVID-19 samples came from the United States, Italy and Spain. T cells, B-cell-depleted T cells, or PBMCs supplied cDNA or gDNA.

Study processing details: Cell counts per sample came from amplifying reference gene primers. Assay used: immunoSEQ multiplex PCR; TCRdb lists only in-frame clones, some missing. The DNA gave D and trimming, while V, J and clone size come from that table. The sample shows 120,000 to 150,000 clones, about 84% of them seen only once. The material sequenced was peripheral blood. The sequence was collected from a human donor in a cohort sampled during active COVID-19.

CDR3 residues: CASSVGTGGGKGEKLFF. The CDR3 nucleotides read TGTGCCAGCAGCGTAGGGACAGGGGGCGGGAAGGGCGAAAAACTGTTTTTT. V and J are TRBV9 and TRBJ1-4, with 11 bases aligning to TRBD1. Germline V gives CDR1 SGDLS, CDR2 YYNGEE. CDR3 length: 17 residues. Trimming removed 0 bases from V and 8 bases from J; junction bases left unmatched: 9.